This T cell receptor (beta chain) came from a study of CD8+CD57+ T cells in acquired aplastic anemia. Study results and caveats: Common to patients and controls were 25 to 30 CD8+ CDR3 sequences.

The CDR3 is made up of 14 amino acids. The V and J ends lost 2 bases and 8 bases respectively, with 12 bases between them. Patients chosen for sequencing had CD8+CD57+ cells that had expanded, as shown by flow cytometry. Profiling of TCR beta VDJ combinations and CDR3 sequences used genomic DNA as template. TCRdb called the reads again in MiXCR, with one record for every CDR3 protein. The sample lists about 180,000 distinct CDR3 sequences, almost 50% seen once, with around 13% in the top ten. To note about this clonotype: Its target is not known.

This clonotype was obtained from a human donor with aplastic anemia. Sample: sorted CD4+, CD8+, or CD8+CD57+ T cells (not recorded which) from PBMCs. The chain combines TRBV12-3 or TRBV12-4 with TRBJ2-2, with a weak D call TRBD2 (5 bases). CDR3 nucleotides: TGTGCCAGCAGTTTACGCCTAGCATCAGGGGAGCTGTTTTTT. Translating gives CASSLRLASGELFF.